These T cell receptor beta chains were read from a single sample in a study of blood T cell repertoires in COVID-19. TCRdb keeps only in-frame clones here, not all; method: immunoSEQ multiplex PCR. The sample shows about 120,000 clones, about nine tenths of them seen only once. Sequencing was carried out using peripheral blood. The receptor source for this set is a human donor with active COVID-19. The donor label of this sample is uncertain. Both conserved end residues are part of each CDR3. The D gene is left open where the match is weak. Not every row has a clone size; where given, it reads once, few, many or a size class.

J gene	D gene	V gene	clone size	CDR3 protein	CDR3 DNA
TRBJ2-3	.	TRBV5-1	.	CASSLNPSTDTQYF	TGCGCCAGCAGCTTGAATCCTAGCACAGATACGCAGTATTTT
TRBJ2-3	.	TRBV13	.	CASSDGPSRADTQYF	TGTGCCAGCAGCGATGGACCATCGAGGGCAGATACGCAGTATTTT
TRBJ1-1	TRBD1	TRBV10-2	.	CASSEGRGFTEAFF	TGCGCCAGCAGTGAGGGCAGGGGGTTTACTGAAGCTTTCTTT
TRBJ1-4	.	TRBV28	few	CASSLLASNEKLFF	TGTGCCAGCAGTTTGCTGGCCTCTAATGAAAAACTGTTTTTT
TRBJ2-1	.	TRBV27	.	CASSRGAGGFDSYEQFF	TGTGCCAGCAGTCGGGGGGCAGGGGGCTTCGATTCCTATGAGCAGTTCTTC
TRBJ1-5	TRBD1	TRBV7-8	.	CASSYSGGYQPQHF	TGTGCCAGCAGCTACTCAGGGGGCTACCAGCCCCAGCATTTT
TRBJ2-4	.	TRBV28	.	CASSLMGQMGAKNIQYF	TGTGCCAGCAGCCTAATGGGGCAGATGGGGGCCAAAAACATTCAGTACTTC
TRBJ2-5	TRBD1	TRBV10-3	.	CATLSGQGQTQYF	TGTGCCACACTCTCGGGACAGGGGCAGACCCAGTACTTC
TRBJ1-4	TRBD1	TRBV28	.	CASSLSGQGGEKLFF	TGTGCCAGCAGTTTATCAGGACAGGGAGGTGAAAAACTGTTTTTT
TRBJ2-7	TRBD2	TRBV9	.	CASSVSPSGYEQYF	TGTGCCAGCAGCGTTAGTCCTAGCGGCTACGAGCAGTACTTC
TRBJ2-7	.	TRBV9	.	CASSVDFVRALHEQYF	TGTGCCAGCAGCGTCGACTTCGTCAGGGCCCTACACGAGCAGTACTTC
TRBJ2-2	TRBD1	TRBV6-2/TRBV6-3	once	CASSSTGTTGELFF	TGTGCCAGCAGTTCGACAGGGACCACCGGGGAGCTGTTTTTT
TRBJ1-2	TRBD1	TRBV12-3/TRBV12-4	.	CASSSDRAYGYTF	TGTGCCAGCAGTTCGGACAGGGCCTATGGCTACACCTTC
TRBJ2-7	TRBD1	TRBV5-8	.	CASSSTGSSYEQYF	TGTGCCAGCAGTTCGACAGGGAGCTCCTACGAGCAGTACTTC
TRBJ2-3	.	TRBV3-1/TRBV3-2	.	CASSLRGVARYF	TGTGCCAGCAGCCTTCGGGGAGTTGCGCGGTATTTT
TRBJ2-7	TRBD1	TRBV12-5	.	CASGYINRGQYF	TGTGCTAGTGGTTATATCAACAGGGGGCAGTACTTC
TRBJ2-4	.	TRBV6-6	.	CASSYKGPGNIQYF	TGTGCCAGCAGTTACAAGGGGCCAGGAAACATTCAGTACTTC
TRBJ1-4	TRBD1	TRBV4-3	.	CASSQVGGDRGSGKLFF	TGCGCCAGCAGCCAAGTGGGGGGGGACAGGGGTTCTGGAAAACTGTTTTTT
TRBJ2-1	TRBD2	TRBV6-5	once	CASSYRGGGAEQFF	TGTGCCAGCAGTTACCGGGGCGGGGGGGCAGAGCAGTTCTTC
TRBJ2-5	TRBD2	TRBV14	.	CANEGRGVFETQYF	TGTGCCAACGAGGGGCGGGGGGTGTTTGAGACCCAGTACTTC
TRBJ2-7	TRBD1	TRBV7-2	.	CASSLETGGYEQYF	TGTGCCAGCAGCTTAGAGACAGGGGGCTACGAGCAGTACTTC
TRBJ2-1	TRBD1	TRBV2	.	CASSEVRGQYNEQFF	TGTGCCAGCAGTGAAGTGAGGGGACAGTACAATGAGCAGTTCTTC
TRBJ1-1	.	TRBV19	.	CASSIWTDLDTEAFF	TGTGCCAGTAGTATTTGGACAGACCTGGACACTGAAGCTTTCTTT
TRBJ2-7	.	TRBV11-3	once	CASSLSVREKQYF	TGTGCCAGCAGCTTAAGCGTACGGGAGAAGCAGTACTTC
TRBJ1-3	.	TRBV7-2	once	CASSFGGVGGNTIYF	TGTGCCAGCAGCTTTGGAGGGGTGGGTGGAAACACCATATATTTT
TRBJ1-2	.	TRBV9	.	CASSVYGQNGYTF	TGTGCCAGCAGCGTATACGGACAGAATGGCTACACCTTC
TRBJ2-1	.	TRBV4-3	.	CASSQETYSSYNEQFF	TGCGCCAGCAGCCAAGAAACGTACAGCTCCTACAATGAGCAGTTCTTC
TRBJ2-1	TRBD2	TRBV19	once	CASSMTSGGLSEQFF	TGTGCCAGTAGCATGACCTCGGGGGGGCTAAGTGAGCAGTTCTTC
TRBJ1-1	.	TRBV2	.	CASNLFKTEAFF	TGTGCCAGCAACCTATTCAAGACTGAAGCTTTCTTT
TRBJ2-2	TRBD1	TRBV6-2/TRBV6-3	.	CASSYVAGGTGELFF	TGTGCCAGCAGTTACGTGGCAGGGGGAACCGGGGAGCTGTTTTTT
TRBJ2-7	TRBD1	TRBV3-1/TRBV3-2	.	CASSPNPGQGRSTYEQYF	TGTGCCAGCAGCCCTAATCCGGGACAGGGGCGTTCGACCTACGAGCAGTACTTC
TRBJ2-4	TRBD1	TRBV4-3	.	CASSQDWGQGMDIQYF	TGCGCCAGCAGCCAAGATTGGGGACAGGGGATGGACATTCAGTACTTC